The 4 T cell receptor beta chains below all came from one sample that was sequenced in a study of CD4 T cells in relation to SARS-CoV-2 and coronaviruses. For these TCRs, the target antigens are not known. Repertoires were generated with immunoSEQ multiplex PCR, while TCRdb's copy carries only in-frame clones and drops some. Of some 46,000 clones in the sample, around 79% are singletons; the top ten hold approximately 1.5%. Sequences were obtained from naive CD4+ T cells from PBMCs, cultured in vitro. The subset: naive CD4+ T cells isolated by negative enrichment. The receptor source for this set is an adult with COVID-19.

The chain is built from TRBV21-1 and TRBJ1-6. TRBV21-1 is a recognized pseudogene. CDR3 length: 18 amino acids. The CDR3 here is CASSKLETVSSYNSPLHF. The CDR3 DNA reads TGTGCCAGCAGCAAACTAGAAACCGTGAGCTCCTATAATTCACCCCTCCACTTT.

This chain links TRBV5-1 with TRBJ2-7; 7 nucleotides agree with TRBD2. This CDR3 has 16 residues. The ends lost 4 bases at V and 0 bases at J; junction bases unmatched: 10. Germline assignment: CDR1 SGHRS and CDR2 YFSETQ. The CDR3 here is CASSEGGTGSSYEQYF. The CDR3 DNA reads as TGCGCCAGCAGCGAGGGAGGGACCGGGAGCTCCTACGAGCAGTACTTC.

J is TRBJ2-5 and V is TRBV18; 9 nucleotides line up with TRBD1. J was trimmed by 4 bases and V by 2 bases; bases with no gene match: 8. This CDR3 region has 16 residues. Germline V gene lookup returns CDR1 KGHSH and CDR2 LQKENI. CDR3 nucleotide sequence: TGTGCCAGCTCACCAGCGGACAGGGGCTGGGGAGAGACCCAGTACTTC. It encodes CASSPADRGWGETQYF.

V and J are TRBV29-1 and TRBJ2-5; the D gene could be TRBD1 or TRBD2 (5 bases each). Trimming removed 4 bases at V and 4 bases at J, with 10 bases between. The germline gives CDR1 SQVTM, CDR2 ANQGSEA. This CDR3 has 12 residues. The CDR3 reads CSVAPGPETQYF. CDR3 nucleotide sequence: TGCAGCGTTGCTCCGGGGCCAGAGACCCAGTACTTC. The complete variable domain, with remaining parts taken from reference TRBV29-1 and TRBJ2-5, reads SAVISQKPSRDICQRGTSLTIQCQVDSQVTMMFWYRQQPGQSLTLIATANQGSEATYESGFVIDKFPISRPNLTFSTLTVSNMSPEDSSIYLCSVAPGPETQYFGPGTRLLVL.